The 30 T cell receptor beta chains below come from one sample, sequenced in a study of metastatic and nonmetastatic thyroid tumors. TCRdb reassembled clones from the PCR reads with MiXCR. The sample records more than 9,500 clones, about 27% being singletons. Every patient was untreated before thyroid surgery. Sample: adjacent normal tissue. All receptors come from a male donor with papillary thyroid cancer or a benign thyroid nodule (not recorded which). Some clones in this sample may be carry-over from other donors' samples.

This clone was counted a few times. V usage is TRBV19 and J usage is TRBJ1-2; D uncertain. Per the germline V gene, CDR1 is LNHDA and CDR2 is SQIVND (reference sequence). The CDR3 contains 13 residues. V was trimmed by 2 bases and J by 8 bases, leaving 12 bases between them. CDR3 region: CASSINPLEGYTF. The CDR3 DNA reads TGTGCCAGTAGTATAAACCCTCTGGAGGGCTACACCTTC.

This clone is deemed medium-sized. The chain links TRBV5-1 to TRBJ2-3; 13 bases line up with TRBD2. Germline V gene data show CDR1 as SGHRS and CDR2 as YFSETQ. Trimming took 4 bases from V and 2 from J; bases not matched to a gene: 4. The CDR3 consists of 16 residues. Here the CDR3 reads CASSPTSGGATDTQYF. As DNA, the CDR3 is TGCGCCAGCAGCCCCACTAGCGGGGGGGCCACAGATACGCAGTATTTT.

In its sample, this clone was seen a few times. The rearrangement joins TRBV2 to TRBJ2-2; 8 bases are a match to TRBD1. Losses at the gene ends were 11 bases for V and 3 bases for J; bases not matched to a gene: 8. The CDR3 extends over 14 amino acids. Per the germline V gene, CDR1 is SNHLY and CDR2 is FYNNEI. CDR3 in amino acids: CAGRTGYDTGELFF. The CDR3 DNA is TGTGCCGGACGGACAGGGTACGACACCGGGGAGCTGTTTTTT. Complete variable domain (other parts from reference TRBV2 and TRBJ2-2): EPEVTQTPSHQVTQMGQEVILRCVPISNHLYFYWYRQILGQKVEFLVSFYNNEISEKSEIFDDQFSVERPDGSNFTLKIRSTKLEDSAMYFCAGRTGYDTGELFFGEGSRLTVL.

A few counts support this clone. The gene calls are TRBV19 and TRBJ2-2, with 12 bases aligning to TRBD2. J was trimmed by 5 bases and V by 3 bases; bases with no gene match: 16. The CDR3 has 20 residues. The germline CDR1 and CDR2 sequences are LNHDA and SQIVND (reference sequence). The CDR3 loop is CASSIASSGRAGRGTGELFF. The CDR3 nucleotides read TGTGCCAGTAGTATTGCGTCTAGCGGGAGGGCCGGCCGTGGGACCGGGGAGCTGTTTTTT.

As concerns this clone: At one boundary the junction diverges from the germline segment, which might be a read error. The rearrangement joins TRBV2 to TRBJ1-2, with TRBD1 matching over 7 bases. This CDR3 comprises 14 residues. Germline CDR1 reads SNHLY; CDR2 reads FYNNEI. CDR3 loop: CASSMTGPNYGDSF. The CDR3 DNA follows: TGTGCCAGCAGCATGACAGGGCCCAACTATGGAGACAGCTTC. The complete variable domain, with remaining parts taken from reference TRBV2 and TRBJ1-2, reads EPEVTQTPSHQVTQMGQEVILRCVPISNHLYFYWYRQILGQKVEFLVSFYNNEISEKSEIFDDQFSVERPDGSNFTLKIRSTKLEDSAMYFCASSMTGPNYGDSFGSGTRLTVV.

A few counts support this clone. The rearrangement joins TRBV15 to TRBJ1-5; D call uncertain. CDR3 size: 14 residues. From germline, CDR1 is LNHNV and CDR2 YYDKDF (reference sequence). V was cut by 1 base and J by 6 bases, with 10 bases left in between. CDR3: CATSRGWASQPQHF. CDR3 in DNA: TGTGCCACCAGCAGAGGATGGGCGAGTCAGCCCCAGCATTTT.

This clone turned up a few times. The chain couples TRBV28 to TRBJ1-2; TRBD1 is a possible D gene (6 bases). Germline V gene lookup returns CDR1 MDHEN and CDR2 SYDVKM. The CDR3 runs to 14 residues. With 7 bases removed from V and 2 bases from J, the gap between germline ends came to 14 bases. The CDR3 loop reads CASNRQAVNYGYTF. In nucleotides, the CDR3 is TGTGCCAGCAACCGACAGGCAGTGAACTATGGCTACACCTTC.

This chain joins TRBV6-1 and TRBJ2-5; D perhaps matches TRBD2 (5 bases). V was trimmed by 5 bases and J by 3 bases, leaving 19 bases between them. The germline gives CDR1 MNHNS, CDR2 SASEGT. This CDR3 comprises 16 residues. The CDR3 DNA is TGTGCCAGCAGTTTAAGGGCGGACTCCCGGGAAGAGACCCAGTACTTC. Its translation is CASSLRADSREETQYF.

The CDR3 DNA reads as TGTGCCAGCAGCTTAGGGGCCATTGGGCAGGGAGTAAAGGGCGCCGGGGAGCTGTTTTTT. Translation gives CASSLGAIGQGVKGAGELFF. J is TRBJ2-2 and V is TRBV11-3; either TRBD1 or TRBD2 may fit D (5 bases each). The germline CDR1 and CDR2 sequences are SGHNT and YENEEA. The length of the CDR3 is 20 residues. Trimming took off 1 base at V and 6 bases at J, with 27 bases between the two ends.

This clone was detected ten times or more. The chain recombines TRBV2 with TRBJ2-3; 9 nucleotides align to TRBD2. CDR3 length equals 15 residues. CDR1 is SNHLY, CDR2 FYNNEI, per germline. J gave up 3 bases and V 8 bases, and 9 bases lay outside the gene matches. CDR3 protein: CASLDGGLATDTQYF. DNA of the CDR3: TGTGCCAGCCTAGACGGGGGACTAGCAACAGATACGCAGTATTTT.

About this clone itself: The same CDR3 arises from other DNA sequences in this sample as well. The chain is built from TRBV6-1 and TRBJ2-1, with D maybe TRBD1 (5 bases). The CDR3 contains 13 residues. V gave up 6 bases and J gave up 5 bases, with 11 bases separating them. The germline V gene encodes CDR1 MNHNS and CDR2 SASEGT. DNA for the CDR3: TGTGCCAGCAGGGGGCCAGAAGACAATGAGCAGTTCTTC. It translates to CASRGPEDNEQFF.

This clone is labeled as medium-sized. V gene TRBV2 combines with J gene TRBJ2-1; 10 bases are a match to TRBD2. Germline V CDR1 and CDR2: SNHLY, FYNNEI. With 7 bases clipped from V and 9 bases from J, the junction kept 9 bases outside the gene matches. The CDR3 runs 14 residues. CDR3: CASTPSGSVGEQFF. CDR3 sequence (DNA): TGTGCCAGCACCCCTAGCGGGAGTGTCGGTGAGCAGTTCTTC.

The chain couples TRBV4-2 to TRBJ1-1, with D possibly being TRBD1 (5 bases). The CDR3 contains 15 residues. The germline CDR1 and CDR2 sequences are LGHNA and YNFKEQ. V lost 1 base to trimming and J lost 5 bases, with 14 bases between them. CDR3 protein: CASSQASGPGTEAFF. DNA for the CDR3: TGTGCCAGCAGCCAAGCTTCAGGGCCGGGGACTGAAGCTTTCTTT.

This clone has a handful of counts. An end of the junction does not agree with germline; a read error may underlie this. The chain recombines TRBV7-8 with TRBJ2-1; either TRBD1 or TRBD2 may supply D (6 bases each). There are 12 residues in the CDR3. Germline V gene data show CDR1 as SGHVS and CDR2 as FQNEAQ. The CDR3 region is CASSPRVGRGVF. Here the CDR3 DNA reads TGTGCCAGCAGCCCCCGCGTCGGTAGGGGGGTCTTC. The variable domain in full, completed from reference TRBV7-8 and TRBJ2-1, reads GAGVSQSPRYKVAKRGQDVALRCDPISGHVSLFWYQQALGQGPEFLTYFQNEAQLDKSGLPSDRFFAERPEGSVSTLKIQRTQQEDSAVYLCASSPRVGRGVFGPGTRLTVL.

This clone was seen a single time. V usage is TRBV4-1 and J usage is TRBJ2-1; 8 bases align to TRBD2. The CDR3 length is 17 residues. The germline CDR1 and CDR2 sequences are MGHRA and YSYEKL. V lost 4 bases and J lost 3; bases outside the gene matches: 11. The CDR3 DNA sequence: TGCGCCAGCAGCCCCGCGGTCGGGAGGGCCGGCTACAATGAGCAGTTCTTC. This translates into CASSPAVGRAGYNEQFF.

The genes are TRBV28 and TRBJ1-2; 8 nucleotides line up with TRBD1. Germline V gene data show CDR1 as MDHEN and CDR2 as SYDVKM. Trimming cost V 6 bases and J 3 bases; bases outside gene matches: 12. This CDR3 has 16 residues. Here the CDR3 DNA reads TGTGCCAGCAGCCCTGGGACAGGCAGCTCGGACTATGGCTACACCTTC. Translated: CASSPGTGSSDYGYTF.

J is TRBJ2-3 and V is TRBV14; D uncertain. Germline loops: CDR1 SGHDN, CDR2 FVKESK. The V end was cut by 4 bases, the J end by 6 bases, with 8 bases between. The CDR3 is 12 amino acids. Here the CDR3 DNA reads TGTGCCAGCAGCCTCTTGGGGGATACGCAGTATTTT. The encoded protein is CASSLLGDTQYF.

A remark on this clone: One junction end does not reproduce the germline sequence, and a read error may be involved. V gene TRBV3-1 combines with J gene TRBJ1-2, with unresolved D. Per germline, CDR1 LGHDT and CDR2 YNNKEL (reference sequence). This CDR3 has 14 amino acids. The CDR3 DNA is TGTTCCAGCAGAAAAGAGACCGGGAGTTATGGCTACACCTTC. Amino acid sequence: CSSRKETGSYGYTF.

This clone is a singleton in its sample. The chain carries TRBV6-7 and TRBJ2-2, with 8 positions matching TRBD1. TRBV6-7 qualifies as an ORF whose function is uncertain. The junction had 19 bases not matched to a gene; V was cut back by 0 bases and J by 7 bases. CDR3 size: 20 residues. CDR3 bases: TGTGCCAGCAGTTACTCTAAGTTTAAAGGGGACAACGGACAGGGCGGGGAGCTGTTTTTT. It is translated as CASSYSKFKGDNGQGGELFF.

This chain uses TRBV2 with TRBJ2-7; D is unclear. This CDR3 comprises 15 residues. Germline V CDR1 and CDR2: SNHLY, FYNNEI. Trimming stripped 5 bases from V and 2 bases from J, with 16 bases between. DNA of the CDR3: TGTGCCAGCAGTTCTCGATCGGTCCTGGCCTACGAGCAGTACTTC. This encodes CASSSRSVLAYEQYF.

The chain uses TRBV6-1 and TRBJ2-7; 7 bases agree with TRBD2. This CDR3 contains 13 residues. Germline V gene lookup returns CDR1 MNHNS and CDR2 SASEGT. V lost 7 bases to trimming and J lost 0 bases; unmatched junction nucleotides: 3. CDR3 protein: CASIRGVSYEQYF. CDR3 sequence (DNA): TGTGCCAGCATCCGGGGGGTCTCCTACGAGCAGTACTTC.

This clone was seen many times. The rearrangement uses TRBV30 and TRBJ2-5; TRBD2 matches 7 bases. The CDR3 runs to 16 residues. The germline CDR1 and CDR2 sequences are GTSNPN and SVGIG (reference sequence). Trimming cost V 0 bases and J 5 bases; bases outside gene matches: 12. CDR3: CAWSVRGGSALETQYF. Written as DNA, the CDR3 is TGTGCCTGGAGTGTACGCGGCGGGAGCGCGCTTGAGACCCAGTACTTC.

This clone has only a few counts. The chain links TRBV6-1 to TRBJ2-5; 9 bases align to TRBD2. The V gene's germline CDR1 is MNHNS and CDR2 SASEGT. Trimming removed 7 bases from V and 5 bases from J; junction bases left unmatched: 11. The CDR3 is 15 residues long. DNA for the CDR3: TGTGCCAGCATATGGACTAGCGCCTCTTCGGAGACCCAGTACTTC. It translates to CASIWTSASSETQYF.

The CDR3 DNA reads TGCAGTGCTAGTGGCTACAATCAGCCCCAGCATTTT. This codes for CSASGYNQPQHF. The chain carries TRBV20-1 and TRBJ1-5; D is undetermined. Trimming stripped 3 bases from V and 3 bases from J, with 6 bases between. The CDR3 is made up of 12 amino acids. Germline CDR1 is DFQATT and CDR2 is SNEGSKA (reference sequence).

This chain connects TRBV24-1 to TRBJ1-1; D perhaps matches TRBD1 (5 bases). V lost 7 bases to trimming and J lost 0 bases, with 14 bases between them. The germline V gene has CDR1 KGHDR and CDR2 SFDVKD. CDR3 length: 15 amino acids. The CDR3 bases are TGTGCCACCAGGGGCCGTGTGGGGCTGAACACTGAAGCTTTCTTT. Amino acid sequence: CATRGRVGLNTEAFF.

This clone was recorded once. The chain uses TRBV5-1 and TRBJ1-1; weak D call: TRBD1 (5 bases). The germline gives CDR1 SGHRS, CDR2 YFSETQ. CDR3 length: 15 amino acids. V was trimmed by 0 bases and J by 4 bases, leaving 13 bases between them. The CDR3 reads CASSLELTGGTEAFF. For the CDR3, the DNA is TGCGCCAGCAGCTTGGAATTGACGGGGGGCACTGAAGCTTTCTTT. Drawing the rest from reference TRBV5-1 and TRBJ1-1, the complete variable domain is KAGVTQTPRYLIKTRGQQVTLSCSPISGHRSVSWYQQTPGQGLQFLFEYFSETQRNKGNFPGRFSGRQFSNSRSEMNVSTLELGDSALYLCASSLELTGGTEAFFGQGTRLTVV.

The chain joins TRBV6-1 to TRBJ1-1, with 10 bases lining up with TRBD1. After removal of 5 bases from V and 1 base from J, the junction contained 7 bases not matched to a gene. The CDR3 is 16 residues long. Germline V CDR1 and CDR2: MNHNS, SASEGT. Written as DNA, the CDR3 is TGTGCCAGCAGTCAACCGGGACAGGGGAAGAACACTGAAGCTTTCTTT. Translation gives CASSQPGQGKNTEAFF.

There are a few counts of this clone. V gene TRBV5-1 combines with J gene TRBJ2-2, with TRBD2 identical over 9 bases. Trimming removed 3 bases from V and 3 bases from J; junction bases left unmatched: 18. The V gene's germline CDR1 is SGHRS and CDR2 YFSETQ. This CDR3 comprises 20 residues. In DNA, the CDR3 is TGCGCCAGCAGCTCGCTTATCTCCCGACCCGGCGGGAGGGACACCGGGGAGCTGTTTTTT. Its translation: CASSSLISRPGGRDTGELFF.

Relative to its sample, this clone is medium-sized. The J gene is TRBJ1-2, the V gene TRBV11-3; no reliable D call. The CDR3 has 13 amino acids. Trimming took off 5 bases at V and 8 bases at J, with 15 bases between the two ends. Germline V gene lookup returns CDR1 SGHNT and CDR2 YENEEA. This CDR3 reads CASSRRMAQGYTF. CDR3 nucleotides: TGTGCCAGCAGCCGTCGGATGGCGCAGGGCTACACCTTC.

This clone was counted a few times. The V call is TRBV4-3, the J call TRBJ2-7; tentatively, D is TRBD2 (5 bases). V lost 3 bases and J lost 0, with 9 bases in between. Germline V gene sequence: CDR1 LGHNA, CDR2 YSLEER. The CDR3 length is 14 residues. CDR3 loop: CASSQWESSYEQYF. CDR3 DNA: TGCGCCAGCAGCCAGTGGGAGAGCTCCTACGAGCAGTACTTC.